The sequence of this TCR beta chain was determined in a study of shared clonotypes between healthy human individuals. Naivety among CD8 cells was defined by CD45RO negativity and positive CCR7 selection, thereby excluding terminally differentiated effector memory CD45RA+ cells. Clones were sequenced by immunoSEQ multiplex PCR, and TCRdb holds only the in-frame ones, with some missing. The table includes around 2,100,000 clones, about 95% detected once. Trimming removed 0 bases at V and 7 bases at J, with 6 bases between. Germline V gene sequence: CDR1 SGHDN, CDR2 FVKESK. CDR3 size: 12 residues. V usage is TRBV14 and J usage is TRBJ1-1; D is undetermined. This clonotype was obtained from a man between 18 and 29 years old in good health. Sequenced: naive CD8+ T cells sorted from blood. CDR3 in amino acids: CASSQDSLEAFF. The CDR3 DNA follows: TGTGCCAGCAGCCAAGACAGCCTTGAAGCTTTCTTT.